This T cell receptor (beta chain) was identified during a study of shared clonotypes between healthy human individuals. Study at large: The study drew on a couple of women and three men aged 18 to 49 as donors. Donors had three CD4 naive, three CD4 memory, two CD8 naive and one CD8 memory plate apiece.

The repertoire was sequenced with immunoSEQ multiplex PCR; TCRdb's copy has only in-frame clones and lacks some. The profile shows approximately 1.1 million clones, around 82% of them singletons. Findings and limits, study-wide: Only blood was sampled; tissue repertoires likely differ. Sequencing depth was expected to influence donor clonotype sharing.

Trimming cost V 0 bases and J 9 bases, with 18 bases left between them. The CDR3 runs to 15 residues. Germline CDR1 is SGHRS and CDR2 is YFSETQ. About this clone: Its cognate antigen is unknown.

The chain combines TRBV5-1 with TRBJ1-2; D is undetermined. The TCR comes from a man aged 18 to 30 in good health. Some clones in this sample may be carry-over from other donors' samples. Material for sequencing was memory CD4+ T cells from PBMCs. Subset indicated: CD45RA-negative fraction. The CDR3 sequence is CASSLGQAIGFSYTF. CDR3 nucleotide sequence: TGCGCCAGCAGCTTGGGCCAAGCAATAGGTTTTAGCTACACCTTC. Full variable domain (missing parts from reference TRBV5-1 and TRBJ1-2): KAGVTQTPRYLIKTRGQQVTLSCSPISGHRSVSWYQQTPGQGLQFLFEYFSETQRNKGNFPGRFSGRQFSNSRSEMNVSTLELGDSALYLCASSLGQAIGFSYTFGSGTRLTVV.